Listed below are T cell receptor beta chains from one sample, sequenced in a study of cytomegalovirus exposure and HLA in healthy donors. Sequenced by immunoSEQ multiplex PCR; TCRdb stores in-frame clones only, minus some. Here the sample table reports over 100,000 clones. Sequenced sample: PBMCs. The receptor source for this set is a woman between 40 and 50 years old in good health and CMV-seropositive. CDR3s include the opening cysteine and the closing phenylalanine or tryptophan. D genes are given only for firm matches.

D	V	J	CDR3	DNA
NA	TRBV6-1	TRBJ1-5	CASSEGTRQPQHF	TGTGCCAGCAGTGAAGGGACACGTCAGCCCCAGCATTTT
TRBD2	TRBV5-4	TRBJ2-5	CASSDGLAGQETQYF	TGTGCCAGCAGCGATGGACTAGCCGGTCAAGAGACCCAGTACTTC
TRBD1	TRBV11-2	TRBJ1-3	CASSLVGGAGGLSAVTIYF	TGTGCCAGCAGCTTAGTGGGTGGGGCAGGGGGCCTATCAGCGGTCACCATATATTTT
NA	TRBV19	TRBJ2-3	CASSIRDTQYF	TGTGCCAGTAGTATACGAGATACGCAGTATTTT
TRBD2	TRBV28	TRBJ2-2	CASSGLAGISGELFF	TGTGCCAGCAGCGGACTAGCGGGAATCAGCGGGGAGCTGTTTTTT
NA	TRBV28	TRBJ2-7	CASSFGYRVEVYEQYF	TGTGCCAGCAGTTTTGGGTACAGGGTAGAAGTCTACGAGCAGTACTTC
NA	TRBV29-1	TRBJ2-7	CSVGGRAGEQYF	TGCAGCGTTGGCGGAAGGGCGGGGGAGCAGTACTTC
NA	TRBV10-3	TRBJ2-7	CAIRTQGSYEQYF	TGTGCCATCAGAACACAGGGATCCTACGAGCAGTACTTC
TRBD2	TRBV7-9	TRBJ2-7	CASSLTMTSGNYEQYF	TGTGCCAGCAGCTTAACAATGACTAGCGGAAACTACGAGCAGTACTTC
NA	TRBV28	TRBJ2-3	CASTGVTDTQYF	TGTGCCAGCACGGGAGTCACAGATACGCAGTATTTT
NA	TRBV27	TRBJ2-1	CASSLWASTYNEQFF	TGTGCCAGCAGTTTATGGGCATCTACCTACAATGAGCAGTTCTTC
TRBD2	TRBV4-1	TRBJ2-3	CASSQDAGGLTDTQYF	TGCGCCAGCAGCCAAGATGCGGGGGGACTCACAGATACGCAGTATTTT
TRBD2	TRBV7-2	TRBJ2-1	CASSLASSGRGTYNEQFF	TGTGCCAGCAGCTTAGCGAGTAGCGGGAGGGGGACCTACAATGAGCAGTTCTTC
NA	TRBV28	TRBJ2-2	CASSSHIGLAGELFF	TGTGCCAGCAGTTCCCATATTGGACTGGCCGGGGAGCTGTTTTTT
TRBD1	TRBV6-1	TRBJ2-6	CASSGRDRGSPFSGANVLTF	TGTGCCAGCAGTGGACGGGACAGGGGGTCCCCTTTCTCTGGGGCCAACGTCCTGACTTTC
TRBD1	TRBV29-1	TRBJ2-2	CSVDRGRGTGELFF	TGCAGCGTTGACAGGGGGCGCGGCACCGGGGAGCTGTTTTTT
NA	TRBV7-9	TRBJ1-2	CASSPNEGPHF	TGTGCCAGCAGCCCGAATGAGGGTCCGCACTTC
TRBD1	TRBV18	TRBJ2-2	CASSLDRASGELFF	TGTGCCAGCTCACTGGACAGGGCCAGCGGGGAGCTGTTTTTT
NA	TRBV27	TRBJ1-2	CASSRRGDGYTF	TGTGCCAGCAGTCGGCGGGGAGATGGCTACACCTTC
TRBD2	TRBV5-4	TRBJ2-1	CASSLIAGVSSYNEQFF	TGTGCCAGCAGCTTGATTGCGGGAGTTAGCTCCTACAATGAGCAGTTCTTC
TRBD2	TRBV7-3	TRBJ2-3	CASSLGTSAQYF	TGTGCCAGCAGCTTGGGGACTAGCGCGCAGTATTTT
TRBD2	TRBV9	TRBJ2-5	CASSVGASGGPQETQYF	TGTGCCAGCAGCGTAGGGGCTAGCGGGGGCCCCCAAGAGACCCAGTACTTC
NA	TRBV5-4	TRBJ2-5	CASSWQGRETQYF	TGTGCCAGCAGCTGGCAGGGTAGAGAGACCCAGTACTTC
NA	TRBV6-6	TRBJ2-7	CASSYQYEQYF	TGTGCCAGCAGTTATCAGTACGAGCAGTACTTC
TRBD1	TRBV13	TRBJ2-5	CASSLRGPPETQYF	TGTGCCAGCAGCTTGAGGGGGCCCCCAGAGACCCAGTACTTC
NA	TRBV9	TRBJ2-5	CASSERASEETQYF	TGTGCCAGCAGCGAGCGGGCCTCGGAGGAGACCCAGTACTTC
NA	TRBV6-5	TRBJ1-5	CASSYGQQYQPQHF	TGTGCCAGCAGTTACGGACAGCAATATCAGCCCCAGCATTTT
NA	TRBV5-6	TRBJ1-2	CASSFQGRDNYGYTF	TGTGCCAGCAGCTTTCAGGGGCGAGATAACTATGGCTACACCTTC
NA	TRBV5-8	TRBJ2-7	CASSLPYEQYF	TGTGCCAGCAGCCTCCCTTACGAGCAGTACTTC
NA	TRBV19	TRBJ2-1	CASSILDGLRNEQFF	TGTGCCAGTAGTATCCTGGATGGGTTGAGGAATGAGCAGTTCTTC
NA	TRBV7-2	TRBJ2-6	CASSLGRVRSGANVLTF	TGTGCCAGCAGCTTAGGGAGGGTTAGGTCTGGGGCCAACGTCCTGACTTTC
TRBD1	TRBV18	TRBJ2-3	CASSPRFRDRGADTQYF	TGTGCCAGCTCACCGCGTTTCCGGGACAGGGGCGCAGATACGCAGTATTTT
NA	TRBV15	TRBJ2-7	CATSPRTARGEQYF	TGTGCCACCAGCCCCCGGACTGCCCGTGGGGAGCAGTACTTC
TRBD2	TRBV9	TRBJ2-3	CASSAAGLAGADTQYF	TGTGCCAGCAGCGCCGCAGGGCTAGCGGGAGCAGATACGCAGTATTTT
TRBD2	TRBV10-2	TRBJ2-7	CASRPGGGYEQYF	TGCGCCAGCCGGCCGGGAGGGGGATACGAGCAGTACTTC
NA	TRBV5-6	TRBJ1-1	CASSLEGGNSFF	TGTGCCAGCAGCTTGGAGGGAGGAAATTCTTTCTTT
NA	TRBV19	TRBJ1-4	CASSSGNRRATNEKLFF	TGTGCCAGTAGTTCAGGGAATAGAAGAGCAACTAATGAAAAACTGTTTTTT
TRBD1	TRBV18	TRBJ2-4	CASSTQGAVAKNIQYF	TGTGCCAGCTCAACCCAGGGGGCTGTAGCCAAAAACATTCAGTACTTC
TRBD1	TRBV28	TRBJ2-2	CASSLRTGSNTGELFF	TGTGCCAGCAGTTTAAGGACAGGCTCGAACACCGGGGAGCTGTTTTTT